This TCR beta chain was sequenced in a study of PD-L1 blockade in urothelial cancer. Study at large: It was at 3 weeks (second dose) and 6 weeks after treatment start that blood was analyzed.

Sequenced by immunoSEQ multiplex PCR; TCRdb stores in-frame clones only, minus some. The data contain about 88,000 clones, 85% to 95% of them seen just once; the ten biggest clones take up over 8.5%. A single count supports this clone. The source is a man between 60 and 70 years old with urothelial cancer. The sequencing here drew on PBMCs, taken around atezolizumab (anti-PD-L1) treatment.

For the CDR3, the DNA is TGTGCCAGCAGCTTAGAATTTAACAATGAGCAGTTCTTC. Encoded protein: CASSLEFNNEQFF. J is TRBJ2-1 and V is TRBV7-9, with D uncertain. The CDR3 has 13 residues. Between the trimmed V and J ends, which lost 1 base and 5 bases, there was a span of 6 bases. Germline V gene sequence: CDR1 SEHNR, CDR2 FQNEAQ (reference sequence).